These T cell receptor beta chains were read from a single sample in a study of regulatory T cells in long-lasting Graves disease. TCRdb reprocessed the multiplex PCR reads via MiXCR and lists one record per CDR3 protein. The sample shows roughly 400,000 distinct CDR3 sequences, about 17% of them seen only once. This same sample was also part of a study on T cells in Graves' hyperthyroidism and ophthalmopathy.

The sample here was peripheral blood mononuclear cells (PBMCs), taken at new diagnosis, from a patient treated with antithyroid drugs. The receptors were sampled from a woman under 30 with Graves disease. Both conserved end residues are part of each CDR3. D genes are given only for firm matches. Some rows mark clone size as missing; the rest say once, few, many or name a class of expanded clone.

j_gene: TRBJ1-4
d_gene: TRBD1
v_gene: TRBV10-3
abundance: few
CDR3aa: CAISPGGVREKLFF
CDR3nt: TGTGCCATCAGCCCAGGGGGGGTACGCGAAAAACTGTTTTTT

j_gene: TRBJ2-1
d_gene: TRBD2
v_gene: TRBV5-5
abundance: many
CDR3aa: CASSFSRAGGPWEQFF
CDR3nt: TGTGCCAGCAGCTTTTCCCGCGCGGGAGGGCCCTGGGAGCAGTTCTTC

j_gene: TRBJ1-2
d_gene: -
v_gene: TRBV6-1
abundance: -
CDR3aa: CASRPGGYTF
CDR3nt: TGTGCCAGCAGACCGGGTGGCTACACCTTC

j_gene: TRBJ2-1
d_gene: -
v_gene: TRBV11-3
abundance: many
CDR3aa: CASSLGRGGSYNEQFF
CDR3nt: TGTGCCAGCAGCTTAGGCAGGGGAGGGTCCTACAATGAGCAGTTCTTT

j_gene: TRBJ2-1
d_gene: -
v_gene: TRBV7-3
abundance: few
CDR3aa: CASSFSRGEQFF
CDR3nt: TGTGCCAGCAGCTTTAGCCGAGGTGAGCAGTTCTTC

j_gene: TRBJ2-5
d_gene: -
v_gene: TRBV2
abundance: many
CDR3aa: CASRDLGRLIETQYF
CDR3nt: TGTGCCAGTCGCGATTTGGGCAGGTTAATTGAGACCCAGTACTTC

j_gene: TRBJ2-1
d_gene: -
v_gene: TRBV12-3/TRBV12-4
abundance: -
CDR3aa: CASTLRLIGSNEQFF
CDR3nt: TGTGCCAGCACTCTTCGGTTGATCGGGAGTAATGAGCAGTTCTTC

j_gene: TRBJ2-2
d_gene: -
v_gene: TRBV11-2
abundance: many
CDR3aa: CASSLVPDNTGELFF
CDR3nt: TGTGCCAGCAGCTTAGTTCCAGATAACACCGGGGAGCTGTTTTTT

j_gene: TRBJ2-1
d_gene: -
v_gene: TRBV30
abundance: many
CDR3aa: CAWSIGRRAFF
CDR3nt: TGTGCCTGGAGCATCGGCAGGCGGGCTTTCTTC

j_gene: TRBJ1-5
d_gene: TRBD1
v_gene: TRBV6-5
abundance: -
CDR3aa: CASSYSVGQGIQPQHF
CDR3nt: TGTGCCAGCAGTTACTCGGTTGGACAGGGGATTCAGCCCCAGCATTTT

j_gene: TRBJ1-2
d_gene: -
v_gene: TRBV12-3/TRBV12-4
abundance: few
CDR3aa: CASSYTYGYTF
CDR3nt: TGTGCCAGCAGTTATACCTATGGCTACACCTTC

j_gene: TRBJ1-2
d_gene: -
v_gene: TRBV5-4
abundance: -
CDR3aa: CASSPAVGNGDGYTF
CDR3nt: TGTGCCAGCAGCCCCGCGGTTGGGAACGGGGATGGCTACACCTTC

j_gene: TRBJ2-5
d_gene: TRBD2
v_gene: TRBV15
abundance: many
CDR3aa: CATSRDGLAGETQYF
CDR3nt: TGTGCCACCAGCAGAGACGGGCTAGCGGGGGAGACCCAGTACTTC

j_gene: TRBJ1-5
d_gene: TRBD1
v_gene: TRBV6-4
abundance: -
CDR3aa: CASSGRGREGNQPQHF
CDR3nt: TGTGCCAGCAGTGGTAGGGGGCGCGAGGGCAATCAGCCCCAGCATTTT

j_gene: TRBJ1-2
d_gene: TRBD1
v_gene: TRBV7-2
abundance: -
CDR3aa: CASSLSGGATNYGYTF
CDR3nt: TGTGCCAGCAGCTTATCAGGGGGCGCGACTAACTATGGCTACACCTTC

j_gene: TRBJ2-5
d_gene: -
v_gene: TRBV5-1
abundance: few
CDR3aa: CASSRGVEPQYF
CDR3nt: TGCGCCAGCAGCCGTGGAGTGGAGCCCCAGTACTTC

j_gene: TRBJ2-4
d_gene: TRBD2
v_gene: TRBV12-3/TRBV12-4
abundance: -
CDR3aa: CASSLTGTRLGIQYF
CDR3nt: TGTGCCAGCAGCTTAACCGGGACTAGGTTGGGCATTCAGTACTTC

j_gene: TRBJ2-2
d_gene: TRBD2
v_gene: TRBV9
abundance: few
CDR3aa: CASSVGTSGSAGELFF
CDR3nt: TGTGCCAGCAGCGTAGGGACTAGCGGGAGTGCCGGGGAGCTGTTTTTT

j_gene: TRBJ2-2
d_gene: TRBD1
v_gene: TRBV28
abundance: many
CDR3aa: CASTPGQANTGELFF
CDR3nt: TGTGCCAGCACCCCGGGACAGGCGAACACCGGGGAGCTGTTTTTT

j_gene: TRBJ1-5
d_gene: -
v_gene: TRBV6-1
abundance: -
CDR3aa: CASRGAAGGNQPQHF
CDR3nt: TGTGCCAGCAGGGGGGCCGCGGGTGGCAATCAGCCCCAGCATTTT

j_gene: TRBJ2-3
d_gene: -
v_gene: TRBV5-6
abundance: many
CDR3aa: CASSLFVDTQYF
CDR3nt: TGTGCCAGCAGCTTGTTTGTAGATACGCAGTATTTT

j_gene: TRBJ2-3
d_gene: TRBD2
v_gene: TRBV30
abundance: many
CDR3aa: CASTSGNEDTQYF
CDR3nt: TGTGCCTCGACTAGCGGGAACGAAGATACGCAGTATTTT

j_gene: TRBJ1-1
d_gene: -
v_gene: TRBV11-1
abundance: many
CDR3aa: CASSNRRGVGAEAFF
CDR3nt: TGTGCCAGCAGCAACCGTCGGGGTGTAGGTGCTGAAGCTTTCTTT

j_gene: TRBJ1-3
d_gene: -
v_gene: TRBV28
abundance: many
CDR3aa: CASTIGGSRSGNTIYF
CDR3nt: TGTGCCAGCACCATTGGAGGGTCCCGCTCTGGAAACACCATATATTTT

j_gene: TRBJ2-7
d_gene: -
v_gene: TRBV20-1
abundance: -
CDR3aa: CSARDWPAEIPRDWFYEQYF
CDR3nt: TGCAGTGCTAGAGATTGGCCAGCGGAAATCCCCAGGGACTGGTTCTACGAGCAGTACTTC

j_gene: TRBJ2-1
d_gene: -
v_gene: TRBV20-1
abundance: -
CDR3aa: CSARDNQPSSYNEQFF
CDR3nt: TGCAGTGCTAGAGATAACCAGCCGAGCTCCTACAATGAGCAGTTCTTC

j_gene: TRBJ2-7
d_gene: TRBD2
v_gene: TRBV2
abundance: many
CDR3aa: CASSEALGAGVEQYF
CDR3nt: TGTGCCAGCAGTGAAGCGCTTGGGGCGGGAGTCGAGCAGTACTTC

j_gene: TRBJ2-5
d_gene: TRBD2
v_gene: TRBV6-2/TRBV6-3
abundance: -
CDR3aa: CASRQGLAGGVGETQYF
CDR3nt: TGTGCCAGCAGACAGGGACTAGCGGGAGGGGTTGGGGAGACCCAGTACTTC

j_gene: TRBJ2-1
d_gene: -
v_gene: TRBV2
abundance: many
CDR3aa: CASTTLAEQFF
CDR3nt: TGTGCCAGCACCACCCTAGCTGAGCAGTTCTTC

j_gene: TRBJ2-3
d_gene: TRBD2
v_gene: TRBV9
abundance: few
CDR3aa: CASSVLAGVTDTQYF
CDR3nt: TGTGCCAGCAGCGTTCTAGCGGGAGTCACAGATACGCAGTATTTT

j_gene: TRBJ2-5
d_gene: -
v_gene: TRBV20-1
abundance: -
CDR3aa: CSAKTDPGGLETQYF
CDR3nt: TGCAGTGCTAAAACGGACCCTGGTGGGCTAGAGACCCAGTACTTC

j_gene: TRBJ2-3
d_gene: -
v_gene: TRBV20-1
abundance: few
CDR3aa: CSERAVLSTDTQYF
CDR3nt: TGCAGTGAAAGAGCGGTGCTAAGCACAGATACGCAGTATTTT

j_gene: TRBJ1-6
d_gene: -
v_gene: TRBV20-1
abundance: many
CDR3aa: CSARELRASYNSPLHF
CDR3nt: TGCAGTGCTAGAGAGCTAAGGGCCTCCTATAATTCACCCCTCCACTTT

j_gene: TRBJ2-1
d_gene: -
v_gene: TRBV19
abundance: few
CDR3aa: CASSIGPYNEQFF
CDR3nt: TGTGCCAGTAGTATCGGACCGTACAATGAGCAGTTCTTC

j_gene: TRBJ1-2
d_gene: TRBD1
v_gene: TRBV27
abundance: many
CDR3aa: CASGSDRRAYGYTF
CDR3nt: TGTGCCAGCGGATCGGACAGGAGGGCCTATGGCTACACCTTC

j_gene: TRBJ1-2
d_gene: -
v_gene: TRBV5-1
abundance: few
CDR3aa: CASSLEEGTTMGWYGYTF
CDR3nt: TGCGCCAGCAGCTTGGAGGAGGGGACGACAATGGGATGGTATGGCTACACCTTC

j_gene: TRBJ2-1
d_gene: TRBD2
v_gene: TRBV7-8
abundance: many
CDR3aa: CASSFQLAGGYNEQFF
CDR3nt: TGTGCCAGCAGCTTCCAACTAGCGGGGGGCTACAATGAGCAGTTCTTC

j_gene: TRBJ2-1
d_gene: -
v_gene: TRBV6-1
abundance: -
CDR3aa: CASSGGAGGYNEQFF
CDR3nt: TGTGCCAGCAGTGGGGGGGCAGGGGGCTACAATGAGCAGTTCTTC

j_gene: TRBJ2-4
d_gene: -
v_gene: TRBV7-2
abundance: many
CDR3aa: CASSLDPGENIQYF
CDR3nt: TGTGCCAGCAGCTTAGATCCAGGCGAAAACATTCAGTACTTC

j_gene: TRBJ2-7
d_gene: -
v_gene: TRBV3-1
abundance: many
CDR3aa: CASSQDERATYEQYF
CDR3nt: TGTGCCAGCAGCCAAGATGAGCGGGCGACCTACGAGCAGTACTTC

j_gene: TRBJ2-7
d_gene: -
v_gene: TRBV28
abundance: many
CDR3aa: CASSFRGAYEQYF
CDR3nt: TGTGCCAGCAGTTTTCGAGGGGCCTACGAGCAGTACTTC

j_gene: TRBJ2-2
d_gene: TRBD1
v_gene: TRBV12-3/TRBV12-4
abundance: many
CDR3aa: CASIRDRGSTGELFF
CDR3nt: TGTGCCAGCATTAGGGACAGGGGAAGCACCGGGGAGCTGTTTTTT

j_gene: TRBJ1-5
d_gene: TRBD1
v_gene: TRBV30
abundance: few
CDR3aa: CAWSDTGPGQGAYSNQPQHF
CDR3nt: TGTGCCTGGAGTGATACAGGACCGGGACAGGGGGCCTATAGCAATCAGCCCCAGCATTTT

j_gene: TRBJ1-5
d_gene: TRBD1
v_gene: TRBV27
abundance: many
CDR3aa: CASSPTTGVGNQPQHF
CDR3nt: TGTGCCAGCAGCCCTACAACAGGGGTAGGTAATCAGCCCCAGCATTTT

j_gene: TRBJ2-4
d_gene: TRBD1
v_gene: TRBV6-2/TRBV6-3
abundance: many
CDR3aa: CASSSPSTGSKNIQYF
CDR3nt: TGTGCCAGCAGTTCCCCTTCGACAGGGTCGAAAAACATTCAGTACTTC

j_gene: TRBJ1-1
d_gene: TRBD1
v_gene: TRBV6-1
abundance: -
CDR3aa: CASRKGAGTGTEAFF
CDR3nt: TGTGCCAGCAGGAAGGGGGCGGGCACGGGGACTGAAGCTTTCTTT

j_gene: TRBJ2-7
d_gene: -
v_gene: TRBV28
abundance: -
CDR3aa: CASSLKVFASKALEQYF
CDR3nt: TGTGCCAGCAGTTTAAAGGTTTTCGCGTCTAAGGCACTCGAGCAGTACTTC

j_gene: TRBJ2-1
d_gene: -
v_gene: TRBV5-6
abundance: -
CDR3aa: CASSLGSGTLF
CDR3nt: TGTGCCAGCAGCTTGGGATCAGGGACCCTCTTC

j_gene: TRBJ1-4
d_gene: -
v_gene: TRBV5-1
abundance: few
CDR3aa: CASSLQNSNEKLFF
CDR3nt: TGCGCCAGCAGCTTACAGAATTCTAATGAAAAACTGTTTTTT

j_gene: TRBJ2-2
d_gene: TRBD1
v_gene: TRBV7-2
abundance: -
CDR3aa: CANEQGADTGELFF
CDR3nt: TGTGCCAACGAACAGGGGGCCGACACCGGGGAGCTGTTTTTT

j_gene: TRBJ2-3
d_gene: TRBD1
v_gene: TRBV7-3
abundance: many
CDR3aa: CASSSTGTDTQYF
CDR3nt: TGTGCCAGCAGCTCGACAGGGACAGATACGCAGTATTTT

j_gene: TRBJ2-7
d_gene: TRBD2
v_gene: TRBV11-2
abundance: many
CDR3aa: CASSLVFSGSFYEQYF
CDR3nt: TGTGCCAGCAGCTTAGTTTTTAGCGGGAGTTTCTACGAGCAGTACTTC

j_gene: TRBJ2-7
d_gene: -
v_gene: TRBV2
abundance: many
CDR3aa: CASSEGWGQDYEQYF
CDR3nt: TGTGCCAGCAGTGAAGGCTGGGGGCAGGACTACGAGCAGTACTTC

j_gene: TRBJ2-5
d_gene: -
v_gene: TRBV9
abundance: many
CDR3aa: CASSPPAGQETQYF
CDR3nt: TGTGCCAGCAGCCCCCCGGCGGGCCAAGAGACCCAGTACTTC

j_gene: TRBJ2-7
d_gene: TRBD2
v_gene: TRBV5-8
abundance: -
CDR3aa: CASSPLAGVVHEQYF
CDR3nt: TGTGCCAGCAGCCCACTAGCGGGAGTGGTCCACGAGCAGTACTTC

j_gene: TRBJ2-7
d_gene: -
v_gene: TRBV27
abundance: many
CDR3aa: CASSARWGAYEQYF
CDR3nt: TGTGCCAGCAGTGCCCGGTGGGGAGCTTACGAGCAGTACTTC

j_gene: TRBJ2-1
d_gene: -
v_gene: TRBV14
abundance: few
CDR3aa: CASSPAPLEQFF
CDR3nt: TGTGCCAGCAGCCCGGCCCCCCTGGAGCAGTTCTTC

j_gene: TRBJ2-7
d_gene: -
v_gene: TRBV27
abundance: few
CDR3aa: CASSPWGGPTYEQYF
CDR3nt: TGTGCCAGCAGTCCCTGGGGCGGACCTACCTACGAGCAGTACTTC

j_gene: TRBJ1-1
d_gene: TRBD1
v_gene: TRBV7-2
abundance: many
CDR3aa: CASSQDRGEVYEAFF
CDR3nt: TGTGCCAGCAGCCAGGACAGGGGCGAAGTATATGAAGCTTTCTTT

j_gene: TRBJ2-1
d_gene: -
v_gene: TRBV7-9
abundance: many
CDR3aa: CASSLGGLGRPYNEQFF
CDR3nt: TGTGCCAGCAGCTTAGGAGGATTGGGGAGGCCCTACAATGAGCAGTTCTTC